The source of this T cell receptor beta chain is a study of vaccination and CD4 T cells after COVID-19. Across the whole study: The post-COVID sampling time was a median roughly 100 days after diagnosis, ranging from 35 to 161. Overlapping spike peptides from SARS-CoV-2, HCoV-NL63, HCoV-OC43 and HCoV-229E served to stimulate the cells. General study findings and limits: Spike mono-reactivity marked 304 of 307 vaccine-specific clones in convalescent patients. With convalescent patients, a median about 90% of reactive clones emerged solely after vaccination.

The Oncomine TCR Beta short-read assay was applied to DNA of cultured CD4+ T cells. The source of extracted genomic DNA was cultured CD4+ T cells. MiXCR was run by TCRdb on the PCR reads, yielding one entry per CDR3 protein. The sample has 8,000 to 10,000 distinct CDR3 sequences, approximately 30% seen once. This sample's treatment: approximately nine-day PBMC culture with coronavirus spike peptide pools or control peptides (ViraFEST assay). Collection of the unexposed donor's CD4+ T cells took place before the COVID-19 pandemic (2011-2018). In the case of this clonotype: Antigen unknown.

The sequence came from a human donor in good health. The sample consisted of CD4+ T cells from blood, cultured in vitro.

The CDR3 spells CSGMPFGDTQYF. CDR3 DNA: TGCAGCGGCATGCCGTTTGGGGATACGCAGTATTTT. The rearrangement links TRBV29-1 to TRBJ2-3; D gene ambiguous. Trimming pared 7 bases from V and 6 bases from J, leaving 14 bases between. CDR3 length: 12 amino acids. The V gene's germline CDR1 is SQVTM and CDR2 ANQGSEA.